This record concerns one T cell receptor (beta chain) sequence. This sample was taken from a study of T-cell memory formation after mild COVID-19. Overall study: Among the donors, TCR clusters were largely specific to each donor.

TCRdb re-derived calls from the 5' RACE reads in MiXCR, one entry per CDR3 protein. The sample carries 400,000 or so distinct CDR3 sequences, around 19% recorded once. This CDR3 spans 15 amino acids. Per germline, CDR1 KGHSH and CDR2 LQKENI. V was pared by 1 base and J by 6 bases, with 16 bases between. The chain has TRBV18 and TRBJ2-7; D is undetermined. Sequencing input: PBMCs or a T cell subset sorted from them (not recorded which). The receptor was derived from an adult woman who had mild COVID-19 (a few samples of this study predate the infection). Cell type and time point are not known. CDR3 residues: CASSPLVTDSTEQYF. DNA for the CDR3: TGTGCCAGCTCACCACTTGTAACAGATTCTACCGAGCAGTACTTC.